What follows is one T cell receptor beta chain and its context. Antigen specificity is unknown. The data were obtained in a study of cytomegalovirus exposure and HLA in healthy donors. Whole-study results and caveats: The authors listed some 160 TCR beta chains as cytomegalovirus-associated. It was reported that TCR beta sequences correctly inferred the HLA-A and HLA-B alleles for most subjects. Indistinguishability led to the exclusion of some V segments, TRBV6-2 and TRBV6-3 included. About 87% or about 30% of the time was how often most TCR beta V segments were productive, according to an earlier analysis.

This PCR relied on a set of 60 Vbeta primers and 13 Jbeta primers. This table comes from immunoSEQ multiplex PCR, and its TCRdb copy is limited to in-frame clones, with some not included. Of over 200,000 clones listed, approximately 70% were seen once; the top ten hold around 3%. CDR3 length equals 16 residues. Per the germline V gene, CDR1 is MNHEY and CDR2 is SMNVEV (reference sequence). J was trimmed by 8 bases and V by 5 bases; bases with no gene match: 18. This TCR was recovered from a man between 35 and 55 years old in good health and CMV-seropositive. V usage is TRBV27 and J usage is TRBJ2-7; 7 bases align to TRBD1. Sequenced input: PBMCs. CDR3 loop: CASSPRTGALTGKQYF. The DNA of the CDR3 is TGTGCCAGCAGTCCCCGGACAGGAGCCCTCACCGGCAAGCAGTACTTC.